These T cell receptor beta chains were read from a single sample in a study of graft-versus-host responses after intestinal transplantation. Sequencing was performed with immunoSEQ multiplex PCR; in TCRdb, only in-frame clones are kept and a portion is missing. Of roughly 5,000 clones listed, roughly a quarter were seen once; the top ten hold approximately 4.7%. The source material was alloreactive CD4+ T cells from a mixed lymphocyte reaction culture, sampled before intestinal transplant. The receptor set was obtained from a human patient who received an intestinal transplant. Both conserved end residues are part of each CDR3.

TRBV19	TRBJ1-4	CASSILRGPRTGTATNEKLFF
TRBV2	TRBJ1-3	CASLRSGNTIYF
TRBV5-1	TRBJ2-1	CASSRGGAYNEQFF
TRBV2	TRBJ2-2	CASHLGGHTGELFF
TRBV30	TRBJ2-7	CAWSVQGAYEQYF
TRBV6-9	TRBJ1-1	CASSYSKVGPFF
TRBV11-2	TRBJ2-3	CASTLIGGTDTQYF
TRBV21-1	TRBJ2-7	CASSTPCGVPYEQYF
TRBV18	TRBJ2-7	CASSPSLSGPYEQYF
TRBV7-9	TRBJ2-1	CASSIPRIGQGSSYNEQFF
TRBV19	TRBJ1-5	CASSMGGFRNQPQHF
TRBV11-2	TRBJ2-7	CASSLGGRVYEQYF
TRBV7-9	TRBJ2-1	CASSLPPYNEQFF
TRBV6-5	TRBJ2-7	CASSYSGRAYEQYF
TRBV9	TRBJ2-3	CASSSLGRGRGTDTQYF
TRBV11-2	TRBJ2-5	CASSSSTGEETQYF
TRBV25-1	TRBJ2-3	CASSVGLAAGTDTQYF
TRBV7-2	TRBJ1-2	CASSLGQSYGYTF
TRBV7-4	TRBJ1-4	CASSLGTGIANEKLFF
TRBV5-5	TRBJ2-7	CASSGSGRTRLTYEQYF
TRBV6-7	TRBJ1-2	CASSFIANYGYTF
TRBV19	TRBJ2-1	CASSRAASYNEQFF
TRBV2	TRBJ2-1	CASGGREYNEQFF
TRBV29-1	TRBJ2-3	CSVDRGPGTDTQYF
TRBV5-1	TRBJ2-5	CASSWTSGGETQYF
TRBV4-2	TRBJ2-1	CASSLYNEQFF
TRBV6-1	TRBJ2-7	CASRSDPRYEQYF
TRBV6-1	TRBJ2-3	CASSEGLAADTQYF
TRBV7-9	TRBJ2-7	CASSLGGPVYEQYF
TRBV12-5	TRBJ1-6	CASGLVLLPNSPLHF
TRBV18	TRBJ2-3	CASSRLQGTDTQYF
TRBV2	TRBJ1-3	CASKKGGVRTGNTIYF